This T cell receptor (beta chain) was recovered during a study of CXCR3-negative and CXCR3-positive naive CD8 T cells. Broader study findings: Whereas memory cells differed, naive CXCR3-negative and CXCR3-positive cells shared similar TRBV-TRBJ usage. More hydrophobic TRB CDR3s occurred in CXCR3-positive than in CXCR3-negative naive cells.

All CD8+ T cell subsets were sorted in triplicate at 250,000 to 300,000 cells each. Among CD8+ T cells, naive ones were CD45RO-CCR7+CD27+CD95-. CDR1 is SQVTM and CDR2 is ANQGSEA in the germline V gene. The CDR3 loop spans 16 amino acids. Preparation of TRB cDNA libraries relied on 5' RACE carrying UMI labels. TCRdb re-analyzed the 5' RACE reads; it lists each CDR3 protein once, without DNA. The listing records about 120,000 distinct CDR3 sequences. Concerning this clonotype itself: Its target is not known.

The sequenced sample was naive CXCR3- CD8+ T cells from blood. Subset indicated: CD45RO-CCR7+CD27+CD95- naive CD8+ T cells lacking CXCR3 (TNR3-). V usage is TRBV29-1 and J usage is TRBJ2-1; the D call from TCRdb, TRBD2, cannot be confirmed without DNA. The sequence was collected from a human donor in good health. Some clones in this sample may be carry-over from other donors' samples. The CDR3 sequence: CSVEDRWTSGDGEQFF.